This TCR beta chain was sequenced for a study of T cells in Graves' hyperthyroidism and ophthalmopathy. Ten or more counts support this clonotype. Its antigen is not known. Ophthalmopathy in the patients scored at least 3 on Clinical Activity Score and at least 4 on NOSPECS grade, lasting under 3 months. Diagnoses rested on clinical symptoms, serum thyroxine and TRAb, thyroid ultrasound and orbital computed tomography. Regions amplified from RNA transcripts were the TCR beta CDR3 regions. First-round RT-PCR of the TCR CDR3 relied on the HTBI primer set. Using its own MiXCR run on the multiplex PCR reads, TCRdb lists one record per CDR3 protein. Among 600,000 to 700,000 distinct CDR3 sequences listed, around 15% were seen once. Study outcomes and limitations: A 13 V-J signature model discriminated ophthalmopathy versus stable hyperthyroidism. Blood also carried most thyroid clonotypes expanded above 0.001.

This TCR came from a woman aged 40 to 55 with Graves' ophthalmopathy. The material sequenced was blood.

The CDR3 bases are TGTGCCAGCAGCTTTCTCCCCGGGACAGGGTTCCACGAGCAGTACTTC. Residues: CASSFLPGTGFHEQYF. The chain employs TRBV7-9 and TRBJ2-7; 9 bases are shared with TRBD1. The CDR3 totals 16 residues. The J segment lost 5 bases and the V segment lost 3 bases, leaving 11 bases of the junction unmatched. CDR1 and CDR2 (germline): SEHNR, FQNEAQ (reference sequence).